Listed below are T cell receptor beta chains from one sample, sequenced in a study of T-cell reconstitution after alpha-beta-depleted transplantation in children. TCRdb itself ran the PCR reads through MiXCR, one entry per CDR3 protein. The sample contains hundreds of thousands of distinct CDR3 sequences, 20% to 25% of which appear only once. This specimen consisted of PBMCs, mostly from graft donor cells, obtained 360 days after TCRalphabeta/CD19-depleted stem cell transplant. The receptors derive from a boy less than two years old who had a stem cell transplant for acute myeloid leukemia, so the T cells may come from the graft donor. CDR3s leave out the opening cysteine and the closing phenylalanine or tryptophan. Size is omitted from some rows. Given values are once, few, many or a class for expanded clones.

v_gene,j_gene,abundance,CDR3aa
TRBV7-2,TRBJ2-7,few,ASSLTPDSYEQY
TRBV29-1,TRBJ2-7,many,SGGQHLYEQY
TRBV11-2,TRBJ2-3,-,ASSFPGEGTQY
TRBV5-1,TRBJ1-5,many,ASSLGPGSNQPQH
TRBV11-2,TRBJ2-1,many,ASSLRPRDSPYNEQF
TRBV20-1,TRBJ1-6,-,SARGPGDNSPLH
TRBV29-1,TRBJ2-2,few,SVDRGDTGELF
TRBV20-1,TRBJ1-1,many,SAGPVTGLGTEAF
TRBV20-1,TRBJ2-2,-,SARKASGWNTGELF
TRBV6-6,TRBJ1-3,-,ASSSGARNTIY
TRBV6-5,TRBJ1-6,many,ASSYDGQVINSPLH
TRBV20-1,TRBJ2-3,many,SAVSGKGDTQY
TRBV7-2,TRBJ1-5,few,ASSSVSDNQPQH
TRBV6-1,TRBJ2-3,many,ATRGLAGTDTQY
TRBV10-3,TRBJ2-5,few,AISDPGTSGEETQY
TRBV19,TRBJ2-7,-,ASSGQLAHEQY
TRBV27,TRBJ2-1,-,ASRPRGTRTYNEQF
TRBV20-1,TRBJ2-7,-,SADGTGEQY
TRBV29-1,TRBJ2-3,few,SVEWRGGPGDTQY
TRBV20-1,TRBJ2-1,-,SARVSGQGAAGRQF
TRBV6-5,TRBJ1-6,-,ASSYGGQGGNSPLR
TRBV28,TRBJ1-5,few,ASSSFLQPQH
TRBV4-3,TRBJ2-7,few,ASSQEGLAGGLSYEQY
TRBV27,TRBJ2-3,few,ASSSDFDTQY
TRBV20-1,TRBJ1-1,-,SARALTRRGGTEAF
TRBV20-1,TRBJ1-2,few,SAPADRGTGYT
TRBV29-1,TRBJ2-3,few,SVVGYGGLFTDTQY
TRBV19,TRBJ2-2,many,ASSILQGGAGELF
TRBV5-1,TRBJ2-3,-,ASSAALTGRTQY
TRBV10-3,TRBJ1-2,few,AISEPYPSRYGYT
TRBV12-3/TRBV12-4,TRBJ1-5,-,ASSPNGQGNQPQH
TRBV27,TRBJ2-5,many,ASSPLGGREETQY
TRBV4-3,TRBJ2-7,many,ASSPYWQGAYEQY
TRBV5-5,TRBJ1-1,-,ASSLAGQTEAF
TRBV7-9,TRBJ1-2,many,ASSLKPSTGTYGYT
TRBV5-4,TRBJ2-2,-,ASRPGGANTGELF
TRBV5-6,TRBJ1-1,-,ASSFRDHEGTEAF
TRBV7-9,TRBJ2-7,few,ASSLYGGDLYEQY
TRBV6-2/TRBV6-3,TRBJ2-1,few,ASSSQGHGYEQF
TRBV13,TRBJ2-5,few,ASSSRTSGGQGVETQY
TRBV4-3,TRBJ1-1,once,ASSQDQRGDEAF
TRBV29-1,TRBJ1-1,many,SVDGRGGTEAF
TRBV20-1,TRBJ2-1,-,SAARTSSYNEQF